The TCR beta chain under discussion was sequenced for a study of blood T cell repertoires in COVID-19. Across the whole study: The samples span acute and convalescent COVID-19 from the United States, Italy and Spain. T cells, B-cell-depleted T cells, or PBMCs supplied cDNA or gDNA.

As handled by the study authors: Scientists estimated how many nucleated cells there were by amplifying reference gene primers. Profiled with immunoSEQ multiplex PCR; TCRdb holds only in-frame clones, not every one. The DNA gave D and trimming, while V, J and clone size come from that table. The table has fewer than 300,000 clones, roughly 90% seen once. CDR3 length equals 16 residues. Germline V gene sequence: CDR1 SGHNT, CDR2 YYREEE (reference sequence). V shed 6 bases and J 1 base; nucleotides not matched to a gene: 2. Sequenced: peripheral blood. The chain carries TRBV5-4 and TRBJ2-2, with 14 positions matching TRBD2. This TCR was recovered from a man aged 18 to 29 with active or convalescent COVID-19. This chain's CDR3 is CASTGLAGGNTGELFF. DNA of the CDR3: TGTGCCAGCACCGGACTAGCGGGGGGGAACACCGGGGAGCTGTTTTTT.